The rows below give T cell receptor beta chains drawn from one sample of a study of CD8 T cells in Susac syndrome. One entry per CDR3 protein results from TCRdb running MiXCR on the immunoSEQ multiplex PCR reads. Of about 150,000 distinct CDR3 sequences in the sample, approximately 96% were seen once. The sequenced sample consisted of CD4+ T cells from PBMCs. Source of these receptors: a human donor with multiple sclerosis. Both conserved end residues are part of each CDR3. Each record gives: CDR3 length, V gene, J gene, CDR3 protein.

cdr3_length: 13; v_call: TRBV7-9; j_call: TRBJ2-7; cdr3_aa: CASSGTPSYEQYF
cdr3_length: 16; v_call: TRBV28; j_call: TRBJ2-7; cdr3_aa: CASSLWGQGLSYEQYF
cdr3_length: 12; v_call: TRBV29-1; j_call: TRBJ2-5; cdr3_aa: CSPVGTGETQYF
cdr3_length: 15; v_call: TRBV7-2; j_call: TRBJ1-1; cdr3_aa: CASTVVGVWNTEAFF
cdr3_length: 12; v_call: TRBV30; j_call: TRBJ1-1; cdr3_aa: CAWGRRNTEAFF
cdr3_length: 17; v_call: TRBV4-1; j_call: TRBJ2-3; cdr3_aa: CASSQGPAGGPADTQYF
cdr3_length: 14; v_call: TRBV28; j_call: TRBJ1-2; cdr3_aa: CASSLVTALYGYTF
cdr3_length: 16; v_call: TRBV5-6; j_call: TRBJ2-1; cdr3_aa: CASSPLIAGGNNEQFF
cdr3_length: 14; v_call: TRBV12-3/TRBV12-4; j_call: TRBJ1-2; cdr3_aa: CASTGTSLTYGYTF
cdr3_length: 14; v_call: TRBV12-3/TRBV12-4; j_call: TRBJ1-5; cdr3_aa: CASTGTLGSQPQHF